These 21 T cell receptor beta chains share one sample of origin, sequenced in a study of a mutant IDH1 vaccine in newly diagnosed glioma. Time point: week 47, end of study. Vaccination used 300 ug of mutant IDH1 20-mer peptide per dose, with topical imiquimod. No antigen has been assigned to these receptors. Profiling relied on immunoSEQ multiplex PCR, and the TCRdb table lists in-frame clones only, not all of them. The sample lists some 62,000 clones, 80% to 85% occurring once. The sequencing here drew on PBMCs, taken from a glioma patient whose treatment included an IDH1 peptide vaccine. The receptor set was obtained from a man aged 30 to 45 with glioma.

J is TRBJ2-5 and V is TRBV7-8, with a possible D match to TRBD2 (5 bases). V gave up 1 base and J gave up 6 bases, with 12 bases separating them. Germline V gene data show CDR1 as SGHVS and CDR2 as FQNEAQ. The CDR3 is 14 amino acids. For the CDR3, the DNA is TGTGCCAGCAGCTTAGTCAGCGGCTCCAAGACCCAGTACTTC. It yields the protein CASSLVSGSKTQYF.

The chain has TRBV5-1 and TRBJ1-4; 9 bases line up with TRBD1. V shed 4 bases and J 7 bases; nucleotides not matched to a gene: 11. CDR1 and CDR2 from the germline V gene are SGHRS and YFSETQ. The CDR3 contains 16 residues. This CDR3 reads CASSLRGQGQSEKLFF. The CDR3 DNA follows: TGCGCCAGCAGCCTACGGGGACAGGGTCAAAGTGAAAAACTGTTTTTT. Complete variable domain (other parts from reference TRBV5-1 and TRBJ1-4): KAGVTQTPRYLIKTRGQQVTLSCSPISGHRSVSWYQQTPGQGLQFLFEYFSETQRNKGNFPGRFSGRQFSNSRSEMNVSTLELGDSALYLCASSLRGQGQSEKLFFGSGTQLSVL.

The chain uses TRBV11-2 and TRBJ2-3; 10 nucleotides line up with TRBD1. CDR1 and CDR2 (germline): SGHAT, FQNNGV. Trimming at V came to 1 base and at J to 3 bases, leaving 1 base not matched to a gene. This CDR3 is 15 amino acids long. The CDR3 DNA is TGTGCCAGCAGCTTAGGGACAGGGGGAACAGATACGCAGTATTTT. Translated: CASSLGTGGTDTQYF.

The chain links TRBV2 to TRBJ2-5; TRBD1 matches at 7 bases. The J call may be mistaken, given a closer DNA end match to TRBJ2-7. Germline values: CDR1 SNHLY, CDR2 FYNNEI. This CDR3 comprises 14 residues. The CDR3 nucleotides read TGTGCCAGCACCAAGGGACAGAGCTCCTACGAGCAGTACTTC. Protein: CASTKGQSSYEQYF.

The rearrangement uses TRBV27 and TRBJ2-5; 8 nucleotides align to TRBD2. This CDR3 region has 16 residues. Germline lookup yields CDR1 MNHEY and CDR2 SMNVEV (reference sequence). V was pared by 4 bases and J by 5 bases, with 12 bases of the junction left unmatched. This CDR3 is CASSSTRTSRVETQYF. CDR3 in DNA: TGTGCCAGCAGTTCTACCCGGACTAGCCGGGTGGAGACCCAGTACTTC.

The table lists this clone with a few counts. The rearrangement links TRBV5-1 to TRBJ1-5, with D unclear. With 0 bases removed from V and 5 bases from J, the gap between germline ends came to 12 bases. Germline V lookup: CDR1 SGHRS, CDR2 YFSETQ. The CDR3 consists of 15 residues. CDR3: CASSLDSRSDQPQHF. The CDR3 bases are TGCGCCAGCAGCTTGGACAGCCGAAGCGATCAGCCCCAGCATTTT.

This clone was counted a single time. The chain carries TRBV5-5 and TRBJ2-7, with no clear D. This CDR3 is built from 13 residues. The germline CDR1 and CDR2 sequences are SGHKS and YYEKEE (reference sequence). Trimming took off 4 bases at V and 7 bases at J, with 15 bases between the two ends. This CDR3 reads CASSPTRMGEQYF. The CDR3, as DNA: TGTGCCAGCAGCCCCACCAGGATGGGAGAGCAGTACTTC.

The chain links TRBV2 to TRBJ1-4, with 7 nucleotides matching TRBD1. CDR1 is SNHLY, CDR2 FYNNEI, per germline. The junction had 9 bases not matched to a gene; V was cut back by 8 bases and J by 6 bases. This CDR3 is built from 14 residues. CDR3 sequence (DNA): TGTGCCAGCTCATGGGGAACAGGGGATGAAAAACTGTTTTTT. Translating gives CASSWGTGDEKLFF.

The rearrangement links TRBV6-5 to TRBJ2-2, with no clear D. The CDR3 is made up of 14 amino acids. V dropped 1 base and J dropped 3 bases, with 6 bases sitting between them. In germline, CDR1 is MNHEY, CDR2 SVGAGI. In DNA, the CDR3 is TGTGCCAGCAGTTACTTAATGTACACCGGGGAGCTGTTTTTT. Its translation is CASSYLMYTGELFF.

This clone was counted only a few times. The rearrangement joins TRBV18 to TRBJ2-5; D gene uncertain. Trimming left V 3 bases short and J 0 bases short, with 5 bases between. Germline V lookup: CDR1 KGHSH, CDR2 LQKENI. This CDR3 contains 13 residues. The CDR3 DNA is TGTGCCAGCTCACCGCCTTACCAAGAGACCCAGTACTTC. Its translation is CASSPPYQETQYF.

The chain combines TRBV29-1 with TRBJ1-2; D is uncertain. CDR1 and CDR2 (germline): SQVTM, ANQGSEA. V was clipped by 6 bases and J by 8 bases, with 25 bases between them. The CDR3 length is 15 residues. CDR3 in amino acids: CSVVGSGPQLSGYTF. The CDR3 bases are TGCAGCGTAGTCGGATCGGGCCCCCAGCTCAGCGGCTACACCTTC.

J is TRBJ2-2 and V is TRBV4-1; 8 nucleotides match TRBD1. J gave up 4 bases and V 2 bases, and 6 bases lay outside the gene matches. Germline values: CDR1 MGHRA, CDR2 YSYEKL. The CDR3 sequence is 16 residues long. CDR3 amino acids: CASSQPGGLITGELFF. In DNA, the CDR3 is TGCGCCAGCAGCCAACCAGGGGGCTTGATCACCGGGGAGCTGTTTTTT.

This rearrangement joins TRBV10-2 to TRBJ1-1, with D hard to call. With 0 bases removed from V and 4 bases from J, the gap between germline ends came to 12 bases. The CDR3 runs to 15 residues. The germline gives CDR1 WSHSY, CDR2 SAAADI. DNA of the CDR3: TGCGCCAGCAGTGAGTCTCAAGATATGGGCACTGAAGCTTTCTTT. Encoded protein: CASSESQDMGTEAFF.

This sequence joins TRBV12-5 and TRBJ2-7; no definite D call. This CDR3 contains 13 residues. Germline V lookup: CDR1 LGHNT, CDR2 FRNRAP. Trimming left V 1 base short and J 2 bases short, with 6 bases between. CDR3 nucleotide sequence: TGTGCTAGTGGTTTGGACGGCGCCTACGAGCAGTACTTC. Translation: CASGLDGAYEQYF.

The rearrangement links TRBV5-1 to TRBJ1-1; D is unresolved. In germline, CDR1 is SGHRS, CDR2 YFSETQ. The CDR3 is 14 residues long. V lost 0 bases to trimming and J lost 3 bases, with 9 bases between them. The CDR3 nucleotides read TGCGCCAGCAGCTTGGAAGCCCGAGACACTGAAGCTTTCTTT. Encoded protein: CASSLEARDTEAFF.

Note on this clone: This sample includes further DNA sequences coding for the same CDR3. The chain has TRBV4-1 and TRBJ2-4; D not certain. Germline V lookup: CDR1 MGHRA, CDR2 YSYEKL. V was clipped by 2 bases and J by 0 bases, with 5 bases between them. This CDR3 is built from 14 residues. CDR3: CASSQPVAKNIQYF. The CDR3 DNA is TGCGCCAGCAGCCAACCTGTAGCCAAAAACATTCAGTACTTC.

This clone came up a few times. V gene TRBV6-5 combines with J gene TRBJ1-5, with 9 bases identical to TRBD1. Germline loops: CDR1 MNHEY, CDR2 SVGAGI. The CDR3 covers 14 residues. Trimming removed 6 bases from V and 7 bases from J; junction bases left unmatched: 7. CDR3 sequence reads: CASRGTGQGQPQHF. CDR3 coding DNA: TGTGCCAGCAGGGGGACAGGGCAAGGACAGCCCCAGCATTTT.

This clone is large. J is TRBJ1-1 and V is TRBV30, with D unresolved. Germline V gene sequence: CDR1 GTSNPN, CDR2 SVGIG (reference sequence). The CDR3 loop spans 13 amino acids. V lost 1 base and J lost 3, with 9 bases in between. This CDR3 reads CAWSGAEYTEAFF. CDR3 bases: TGTGCCTGGAGTGGAGCCGAGTACACTGAAGCTTTCTTT. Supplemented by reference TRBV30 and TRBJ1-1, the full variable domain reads SQTIHQWPATLVQPVGSPLSLECTVEGTSNPNLYWYRQAAGRGLQLLFYSVGIGQISSEVPQNLSASRPQDRQFILSSKKLLLSDSGFYLCAWSGAEYTEAFFGQGTRLTVV.

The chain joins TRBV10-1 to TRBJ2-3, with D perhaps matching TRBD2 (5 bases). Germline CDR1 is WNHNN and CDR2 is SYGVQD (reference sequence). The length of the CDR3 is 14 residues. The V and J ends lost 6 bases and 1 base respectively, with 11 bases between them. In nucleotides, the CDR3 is TGCGCCAGCAGCCGACGGCGGGGCACAGATACGCAGTATTTT. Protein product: CASSRRRGTDTQYF.

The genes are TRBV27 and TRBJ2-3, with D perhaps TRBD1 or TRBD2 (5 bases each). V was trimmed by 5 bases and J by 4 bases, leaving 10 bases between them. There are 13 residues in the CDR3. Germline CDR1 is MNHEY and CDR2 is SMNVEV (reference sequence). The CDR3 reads CASSMGVSDTQYF. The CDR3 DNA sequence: TGTGCCAGCAGTATGGGGGTCTCAGATACGCAGTATTTT.

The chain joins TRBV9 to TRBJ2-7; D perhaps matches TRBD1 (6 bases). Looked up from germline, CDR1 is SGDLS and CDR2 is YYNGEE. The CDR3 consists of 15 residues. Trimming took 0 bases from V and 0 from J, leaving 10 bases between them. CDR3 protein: CASSVADRSSYEQYF. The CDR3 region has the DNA TGTGCCAGCAGCGTAGCTGACAGGAGCTCCTACGAGCAGTACTTC.